These T cell receptor beta chains were read from a single sample in a study of shared clonotypes between healthy human individuals. Clones were read by immunoSEQ multiplex PCR, and TCRdb kept only the in-frame ones, dropping some. The sample contains approximately 1.5 million clones, around 98.5% of which appear only once. The sequenced sample was naive CD4+ T cells sorted from blood. The receptors were gathered from a man aged 30 to 39 in good health. CDR3s include the opening cysteine and the closing phenylalanine or tryptophan. A D gene is named only where the DNA matches it firmly. The size field is filled for only some rows; it gives once, few, many or a size class.

TRBJ2-5 TRBV5-1 NA NA CASSLGSLAGQETQYF TGCGCCAGCAGCTTGGGAAGCTTGGCAGGGCAAGAGACCCAGTACTTC
TRBJ2-5 TRBV19 NA NA CASSIEIWSETQYF TGTGCCAGTAGTATTGAGATCTGGAGCGAGACCCAGTACTTC
TRBJ1-4 TRBV2 NA NA CASSERRWGTNEKLFF TGTGCCAGCAGTGAACGACGGTGGGGAACTAATGAAAAACTGTTTTTT
TRBJ1-5 TRBV4-3 NA NA CASSQGVAQPQHF TGCGCCAGCAGCCAAGGGGTAGCCCAGCCCCAGCATTTT
TRBJ2-1 TRBV5-4 NA once CASSFPQGGTDYNEQFF TGTGCCAGCAGCTTTCCACAGGGAGGGACCGACTACAATGAGCAGTTCTTC
TRBJ2-5 TRBV5-5 TRBD1 NA CASSVGTDQETQYF TGTGCCAGCAGCGTGGGGACAGATCAAGAGACCCAGTACTTC
TRBJ2-3 TRBV20-1 TRBD2 once CSAERTSAQYF TGCAGTGCGGAACGGACTAGCGCGCAGTATTTT
TRBJ2-1 TRBV5-8 NA NA CASSLMGNYNEQFF TGTGCCAGCAGCTTGATGGGGAATTACAATGAGCAGTTCTTC
TRBJ1-1 TRBV18 NA NA CASSPREGGTEAFF TGTGCCAGCTCACCACGGGAGGGAGGCACTGAAGCTTTCTTT
TRBJ2-3 TRBV25-1 TRBD2 NA CASTLAGQDTDTQYF TGTGCCAGCACACTAGCGGGGCAAGACACAGATACGCAGTATTTT
TRBJ2-1 TRBV7-9 TRBD2 NA CASSPGLGSFNEQFF TGTGCCAGCAGCCCAGGACTAGGCTCCTTCAATGAGCAGTTCTTC
TRBJ2-3 TRBV7-2 NA NA CASSPYTEADTQYF TGTGCCAGCAGCCCTTATACGGAGGCAGATACGCAGTATTTT
TRBJ2-7 TRBV5-1 NA NA CASSGGTGSYEQYF TGCGCCAGCAGCGGCGGGACTGGCTCCTACGAGCAGTACTTC
TRBJ2-1 TRBV9 TRBD2 once CAPGEVGSGRALGDEQFF TGTGCCCCAGGGGAGGTTGGTAGCGGGAGGGCCCTCGGAGATGAGCAGTTCTTC
TRBJ1-3 TRBV2 NA NA CASRRHGDLGNTIYF TGTGCCAGCAGGAGACACGGAGACCTTGGAAACACCATATATTTT
TRBJ1-1 TRBV5-1 NA NA CASSSDSWGDTEAFF TGCGCCAGCAGCTCGGACTCCTGGGGGGACACTGAAGCTTTCTTT
TRBJ2-7 TRBV28 NA NA CASSLMGSSYEQYF TGTGCCAGCAGTTTGATGGGGTCCTCCTACGAGCAGTACTTC
TRBJ1-2 TRBV5-1 TRBD1 NA CASSTTGGSGYGYTF TGCGCCAGCAGTACGACAGGGGGCTCTGGCTATGGCTACACCTTC
TRBJ2-2 TRBV11-1 NA NA CASSLGLLDQGTGELFF TGTGCCAGCAGCTTAGGGTTACTCGATCAGGGGACCGGGGAGCTGTTTTTT
TRBJ2-5 TRBV7-6 NA NA CASSLGASVPQETQYF TGTGCCAGCAGCTTAGGGGCTAGCGTCCCGCAAGAGACCCAGTACTTC
TRBJ2-7 TRBV15 NA NA CATSRDWDPSYEQYF TGTGCCACCAGCAGAGATTGGGACCCCTCCTACGAGCAGTACTTC
TRBJ2-1 TRBV19 TRBD2 NA CATGGASSYNEQFF TGTGCCACCGGGGGGGCAAGCTCCTACAATGAGCAGTTCTTC
TRBJ2-1 TRBV7-8 NA NA CASSLTRTGTYNEQFF TGTGCCAGCAGCTTAACCAGGACCGGAACCTACAATGAGCAGTTCTTC
TRBJ2-1 TRBV19 TRBD1 NA CASSARQGPYNEQFF TGTGCCAGTAGTGCCCGACAGGGACCCTACAATGAGCAGTTCTTC
TRBJ2-7 TRBV5-4 TRBD1 NA CASSSQGQGISYEQYF TGTGCCAGCAGCTCCCAGGGACAGGGAATTTCCTACGAGCAGTACTTC
TRBJ2-2 TRBV27 NA NA CATRRENPGVREPVNTGELFF TGTGCCACCCGGCGAGAGAACCCTGGAGTGAGGGAGCCCGTGAACACCGGGGAGCTGTTTTTT
TRBJ1-4 TRBV10-3 NA NA CAISNTGATNEKLFF TGTGCCATCAGTAATACAGGAGCAACTAATGAAAAACTGTTTTTT
TRBJ2-7 TRBV19 NA NA CARALFYPRVSREAYEQYF TGTGCCAGGGCTTTATTTTATCCGCGGGTGAGTCGGGAAGCCTACGAGCAGTACTTC
TRBJ2-5 TRBV7-3 TRBD1 once CASSLTALQGAQETQYF TGTGCCAGCAGCTTAACGGCATTACAGGGGGCCCAAGAGACCCAGTACTTC
TRBJ2-5 TRBV9 NA once CASSAGTQQETQYF TGTGCCAGCAGCGCCGGGACACAACAAGAGACCCAGTACTTC
TRBJ1-5 TRBV5-8 NA once CASSLERAGNQPQHF TGTGCCAGCAGCTTGGAGCGGGCCGGCAATCAGCCCCAGCATTTT
TRBJ1-5 TRBV6-6 NA NA CASTYNRVSNQPQHF TGTGCCAGCACCTACAACAGGGTTAGCAATCAGCCCCAGCATTTT
TRBJ1-1 TRBV5-1 TRBD1 NA CASSRDRTNTEAFF TGCGCCAGCAGCCGGGACAGAACGAACACTGAAGCTTTCTTT
TRBJ2-1 TRBV11-3 NA NA CASSLRVGNEQFF TGTGCCAGCAGCTTACGGGTCGGCAATGAGCAGTTCTTC
TRBJ2-3 TRBV5-1 TRBD1 NA CASSLQTGELGTDTQYF TGCGCCAGCAGCTTGCAAACAGGGGAGTTAGGCACAGATACGCAGTATTTT
TRBJ2-7 TRBV4-3 NA NA CASSQDFRLKTYEQYF TGCGCCAGCAGCCAAGATTTCCGGTTAAAGACCTACGAGCAGTACTTC
TRBJ2-1 TRBV9 TRBD1 NA CASSVLPGQGMPTYNEQFF TGTGCCAGCAGCGTCCTCCCGGGACAGGGGATGCCTACATACAATGAGCAGTTCTTC
TRBJ1-4 TRBV5-1 NA NA CASSLQGMDEKLFF TGCGCCAGCAGCTTGCAGGGGATGGATGAAAAACTGTTTTTT
TRBJ2-2 TRBV18 NA NA CASSHSWDGLMNTGELFF TGTGCCAGCTCACACTCCTGGGACGGACTCATGAACACCGGGGAGCTGTTTTTT
TRBJ2-1 TRBV5-1 TRBD2 NA CASSLPSLAGGGNEQFF TGCGCCAGCAGCCTGCCCTCGCTAGCGGGAGGTGGCAATGAGCAGTTCTTC
TRBJ2-2 TRBV10-3 TRBD2 NA CAVGLAGGGTGELFF TGTGCCGTGGGACTAGCGGGAGGAGGGACCGGGGAGCTGTTTTTT
TRBJ2-5 TRBV29-1 NA NA CSVEEDSQETQYF TGCAGCGTTGAAGAGGACAGTCAAGAGACCCAGTACTTC
TRBJ2-7 TRBV7-9 NA NA CASSVPPGLVGQYF TGTGCCAGCAGCGTCCCCCCCGGACTGGTCGGGCAGTACTTC
TRBJ2-3 TRBV27 TRBD2 NA CASYPGLAGGASTDTQYF TGTGCCAGTTATCCGGGACTAGCGGGAGGAGCTAGCACAGATACGCAGTATTTT
TRBJ1-1 TRBV10-1 NA NA CASSDTDVVNTEAFF TGCGCCAGCAGCGACACCGACGTAGTGAACACTGAAGCTTTCTTT